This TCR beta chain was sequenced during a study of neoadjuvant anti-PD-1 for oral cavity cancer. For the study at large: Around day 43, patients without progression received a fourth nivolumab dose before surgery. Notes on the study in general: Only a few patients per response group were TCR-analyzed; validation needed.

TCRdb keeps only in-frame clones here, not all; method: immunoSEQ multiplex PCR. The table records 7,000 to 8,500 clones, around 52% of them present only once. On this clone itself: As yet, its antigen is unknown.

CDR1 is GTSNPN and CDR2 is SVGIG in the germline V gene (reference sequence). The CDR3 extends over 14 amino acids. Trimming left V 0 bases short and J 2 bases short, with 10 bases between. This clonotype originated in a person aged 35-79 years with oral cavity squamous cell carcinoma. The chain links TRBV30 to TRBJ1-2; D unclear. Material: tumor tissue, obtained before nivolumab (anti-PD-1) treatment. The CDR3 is CAWSVWETNYGYTF. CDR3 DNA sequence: TGTGCCTGGAGTGTATGGGAGACAAACTATGGCTACACCTTC.